This TCR beta chain stems from a study of T cells in tuberculosis. Overall study results and limits: T cells binding CD1B-GMM tetramer weakly possibly escaped the sort.

Thawed, overnight-rested PBMC were stained with GMM-loaded CD1B tetramer, viability dye and anti-CD3, then sorted. The lipid loaded on the CD1B tetramers was C32 glucose monomycolate from Rhodococcus equi. CD14-expressing monocytes were removed from PBMC before cryopreservation and sorting. From each donor, about 100,000 tetramer-negative cells were sorted. TCR-alpha and TCR-beta chains were sequenced unpaired. The method was immunoSEQ multiplex PCR; TCRdb's version includes in-frame clones alone and lacks a portion of them. The table includes 70,000 to 95,000 clones, under 95% detected once. Sequenced material: CD1b-GMM tetramer-negative cells sorted from PBMCs. This sequence was found in an adult woman with latent tuberculosis.

CDR3 in amino acids: CAIRNPGGNQPQHF. The CDR3 bases are TGTGCCATTAGGAACCCGGGCGGGAATCAGCCCCAGCATTTT. The chain is built from TRBV28 and TRBJ1-5; D is undetermined. This CDR3 has 14 amino acids. CDR1 and CDR2 from the germline V gene are MDHEN and SYDVKM. Trimming pared 10 bases from V and 4 bases from J, leaving 17 bases between.